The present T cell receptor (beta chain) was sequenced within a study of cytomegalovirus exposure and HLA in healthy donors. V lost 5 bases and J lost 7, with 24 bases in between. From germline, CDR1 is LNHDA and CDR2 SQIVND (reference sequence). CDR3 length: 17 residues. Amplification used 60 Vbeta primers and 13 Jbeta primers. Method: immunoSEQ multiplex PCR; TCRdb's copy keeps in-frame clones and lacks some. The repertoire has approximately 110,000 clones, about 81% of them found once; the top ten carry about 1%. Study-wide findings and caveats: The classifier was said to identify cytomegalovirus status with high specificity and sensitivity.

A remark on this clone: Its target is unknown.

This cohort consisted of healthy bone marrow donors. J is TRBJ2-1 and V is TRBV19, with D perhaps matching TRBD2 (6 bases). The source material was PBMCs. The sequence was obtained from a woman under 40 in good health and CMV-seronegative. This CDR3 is CASSLHRVGGMRNEQFF. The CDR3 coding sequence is TGTGCCAGTAGTCTCCACCGGGTGGGAGGAATGAGGAATGAGCAGTTCTTC.